A selection of T cell receptor beta chains follows, all from one sample in a study of cytomegalovirus exposure and HLA in healthy donors. Profiling relied on immunoSEQ multiplex PCR, and the TCRdb table lists in-frame clones only, not all of them. In the table there are 90,000 to 140,000 clones, less than 85% of which are singletons. Specimen: PBMCs. These receptors were collected from a man aged 40-49 years in good health and CMV-seropositive. The CDR3 runs from the conserved cysteine through the conserved F or W. A D gene is named only where the DNA matches it firmly.

v_call	d_call	cdr3_length	cdr3_aa
TRBV2	TRBD2	18	CAGEPGLAGGPGTDTQYF
TRBV6-5	-	16	CASSYTGTSDTLPLHF
TRBV28	TRBD2	15	CASSLSLAGAYEQYF
TRBV9	TRBD2	16	CASSVSGTLGTGELFF
TRBV11-2	TRBD1	16	CASSLPGQGLDGELFF
TRBV30	-	12	CAWSGGPREDLF
TRBV7-2	-	14	CASSMGLYNYEQYF
TRBV7-9	-	13	CASGQANIYEQYF
TRBV7-9	-	14	CASSLDQASYGYTF
TRBV5-6	TRBD2	15	CASSLTTSGTYEQYF
TRBV27	TRBD1	16	CASRPYLGGPGTGAFF
TRBV7-9	TRBD1	16	CASSRVGQGLNQPQHF
TRBV7-3	-	14	CASSLTRDKDERYF
TRBV9	TRBD2	14	CASSPTSGTDTQYF
TRBV4-1	TRBD1	17	CASSQFLGQVSFYEQYF
TRBV9	TRBD1	15	CASSPGDRGSEKLFF
TRBV6-6	-	15	CASSPARGWNSPLHF
TRBV7-3	-	13	CASSLRGNQPQHF
TRBV19	TRBD1	13	CASSMDRVRGYTF
TRBV6-4	-	14	CASSDSRRTDTQYF
TRBV7-9	-	14	CASSLVASADTQYF
TRBV14	-	15	CASSQEGGHYNEQFF
TRBV30	-	13	CAWSETQGLAAFF
TRBV7-2	-	13	CASSLPSLYEQFF
TRBV7-8	-	16	CASSLEVGGRTDTQYF
TRBV27	TRBD1	16	CASSRKPTGFGAEQFF
TRBV29-1	-	12	CSVDSGYYGYTF
TRBV19	-	13	CASSIGRGTEAFF
TRBV7-8	-	15	CASSITDSLIYGYTF
TRBV2	-	16	CASLRTLSGPYNEQFF
TRBV27	-	16	CASSLGWWGLSNTQYF
TRBV5-4	TRBD2	16	CASSLLSGTNTDTQYF
TRBV4-3	-	14	CASSQDSWSSEQYF
TRBV7-9	-	15	CASSLGAVVGDEQFF
TRBV2	TRBD1	14	CASKQGAGASPLHF
TRBV20-1	-	11	CSARDYTEAFF
TRBV6-5	TRBD2	16	CASSYGAGGPGETQYF
TRBV30	TRBD1	15	CAWREAGTGDYEQYF
TRBV28	-	12	CASSLMRAEQYF
TRBV29-1	-	16	CSVDTPDSANTGELFF
TRBV19	-	16	CASSSYRDTSGNTIYF
TRBV4-3	TRBD2	15	CASSPLAGANNEQFF
TRBV29-1	-	12	CSVGYGVDEQYF
TRBV19	TRBD2	18	CASSNPSRTSAYQETQYF
TRBV5-4	-	12	CASSLEQGSYTF
TRBV28	TRBD1	16	CASSTIDRGRNYGYTF
TRBV29-1	TRBD1	12	CSVDQGGSGYTF
TRBV28	-	15	CASSRRDFLAYEQYF
TRBV28	-	14	CASSQPLGTDTQYF
TRBV27	TRBD1	15	CASSNLDRVNQPQHF
TRBV4-3	-	15	CASSQGRMDTGELFF
TRBV2	-	13	CASRTVFVETQYF
TRBV28	-	15	CASSFYSGLNQPQHF
TRBV29-1	TRBD1	14	CSVGLTGRHNEQFF
TRBV5-1	TRBD2	15	CASSRGTSEQETQYF
TRBV19	TRBD1	15	CASSTRDRENQPQHF
TRBV2	TRBD1	14	CASSGTGGADTQYF
TRBV7-9	TRBD2	16	CASSSNSGSSADEQYF
TRBV30	-	11	CAWSGDQRYTF
TRBV25-1	-	15	CASTQGSWNTGELFF